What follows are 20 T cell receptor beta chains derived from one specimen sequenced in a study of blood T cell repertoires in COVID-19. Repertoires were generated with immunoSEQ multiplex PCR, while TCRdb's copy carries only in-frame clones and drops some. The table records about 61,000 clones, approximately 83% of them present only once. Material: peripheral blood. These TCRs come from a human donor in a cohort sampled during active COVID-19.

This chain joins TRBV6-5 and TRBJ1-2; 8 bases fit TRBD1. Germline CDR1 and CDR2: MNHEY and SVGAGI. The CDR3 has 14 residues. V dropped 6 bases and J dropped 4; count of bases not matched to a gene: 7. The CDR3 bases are TGTGCCAGCAGGCGGCGGGACAGGCCCTATGGCTACACCTTC. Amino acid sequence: CASRRRDRPYGYTF.

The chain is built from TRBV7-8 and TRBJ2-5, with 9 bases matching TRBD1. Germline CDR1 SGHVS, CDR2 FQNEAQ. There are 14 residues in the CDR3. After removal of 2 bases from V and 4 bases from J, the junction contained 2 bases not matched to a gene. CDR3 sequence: CASSLNRGRETQYF. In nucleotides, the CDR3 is TGTGCCAGCAGCTTAAACAGGGGGCGAGAGACCCAGTACTTC.

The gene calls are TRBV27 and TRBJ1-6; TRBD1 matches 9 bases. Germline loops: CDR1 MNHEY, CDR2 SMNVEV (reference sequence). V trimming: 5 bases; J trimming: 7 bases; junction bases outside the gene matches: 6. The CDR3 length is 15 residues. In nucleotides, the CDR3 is TGTGCCAGCAGTAAATGGACAGGGGCCAATTCACCCCTCCACTTT. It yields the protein CASSKWTGANSPLHF.

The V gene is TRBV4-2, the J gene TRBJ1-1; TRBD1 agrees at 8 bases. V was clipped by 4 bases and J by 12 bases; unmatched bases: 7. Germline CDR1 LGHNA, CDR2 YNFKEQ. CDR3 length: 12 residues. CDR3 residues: CASSPTGQETFF. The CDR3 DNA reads TGTGCCAGCAGCCCCACGGGACAGGAAACTTTCTTT.

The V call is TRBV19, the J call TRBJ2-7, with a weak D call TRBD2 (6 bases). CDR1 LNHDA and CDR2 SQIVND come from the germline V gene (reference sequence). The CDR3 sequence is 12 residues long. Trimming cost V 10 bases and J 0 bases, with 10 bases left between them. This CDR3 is CANRDCSYEQYF. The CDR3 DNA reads TGTGCCAACCGGGACTGCTCCTACGAGCAGTACTTC.

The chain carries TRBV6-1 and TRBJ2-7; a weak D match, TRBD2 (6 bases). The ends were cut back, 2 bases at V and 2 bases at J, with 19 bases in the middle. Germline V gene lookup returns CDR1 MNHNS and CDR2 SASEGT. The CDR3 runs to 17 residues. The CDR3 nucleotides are TGTGCCAGCAGTGAACGGACCGGGGGTTCACTCACCTACGAGCAGTACTTC. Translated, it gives CASSERTGGSLTYEQYF.

CDR3: CASRKQYPAYNEQFF. The CDR3 DNA is TGCGCCAGCAGGAAACAGTACCCAGCCTACAATGAGCAGTTCTTC. J is TRBJ2-1 and V is TRBV23-1; D gene uncertain. TRBV23-1 is treated as an ORF (open reading frame) with a function not yet certain. The ends were cut back, 6 bases at V and 2 bases at J, with 14 bases in the middle. The CDR3 runs 15 residues.

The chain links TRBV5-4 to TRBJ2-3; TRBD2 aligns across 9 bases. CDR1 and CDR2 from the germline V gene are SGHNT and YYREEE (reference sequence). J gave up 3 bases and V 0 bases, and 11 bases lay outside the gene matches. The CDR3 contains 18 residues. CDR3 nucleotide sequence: TGTGCCAGCAGCTTGGCCCGGGTTAGCGGGAGAAGGACAGATACGCAGTATTTT. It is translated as CASSLARVSGRRTDTQYF.

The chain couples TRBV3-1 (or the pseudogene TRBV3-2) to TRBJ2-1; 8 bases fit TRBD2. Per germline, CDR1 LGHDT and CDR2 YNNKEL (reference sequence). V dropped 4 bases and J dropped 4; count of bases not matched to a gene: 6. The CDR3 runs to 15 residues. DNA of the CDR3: TGTGCCAGCAGCCGAGACCTAGCGGGTTACAATGAGCAGTTCTTC. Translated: CASSRDLAGYNEQFF.

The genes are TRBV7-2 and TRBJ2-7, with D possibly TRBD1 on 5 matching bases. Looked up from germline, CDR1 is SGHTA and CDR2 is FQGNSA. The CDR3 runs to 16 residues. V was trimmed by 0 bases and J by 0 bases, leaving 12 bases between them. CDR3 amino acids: CASSLAQTASSYEQYF. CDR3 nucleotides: TGTGCCAGCAGCTTAGCCCAGACAGCCAGCTCCTACGAGCAGTACTTC.

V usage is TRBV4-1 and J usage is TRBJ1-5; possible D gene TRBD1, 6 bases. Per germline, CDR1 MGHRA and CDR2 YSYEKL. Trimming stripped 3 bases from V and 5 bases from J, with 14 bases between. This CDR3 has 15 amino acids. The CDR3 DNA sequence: TGCGCCAGCAGCCACAGGGATTCAGGGGATCAGCCCCAGCATTTT. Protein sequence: CASSHRDSGDQPQHF.

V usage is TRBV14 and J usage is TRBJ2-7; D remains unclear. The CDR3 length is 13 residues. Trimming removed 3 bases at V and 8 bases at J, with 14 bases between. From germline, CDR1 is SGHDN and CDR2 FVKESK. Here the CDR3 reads CASSQGLYTKQYF. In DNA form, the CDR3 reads TGTGCCAGCAGCCAGGGCCTATATACGAAGCAGTACTTC.

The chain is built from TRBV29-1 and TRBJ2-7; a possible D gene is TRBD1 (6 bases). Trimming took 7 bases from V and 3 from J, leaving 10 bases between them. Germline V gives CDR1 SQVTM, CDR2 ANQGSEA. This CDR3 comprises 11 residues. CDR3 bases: TGCAGCGGGACAGACTTCTACGAGCAGTACTTC. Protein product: CSGTDFYEQYF.

Here the CDR3 reads CASSYEADGKGYTF. In DNA form, the CDR3 reads TGTGCCAGCAGTTACGAGGCCGACGGTAAGGGCTACACCTTC. The chain combines TRBV6-6 with TRBJ1-2, with D unresolved. The CDR3 length is 14 residues. V lost 2 bases to trimming and J lost 8 bases, with 15 bases between them. Germline V lookup: CDR1 MNHNY, CDR2 SVGAGI (reference sequence).

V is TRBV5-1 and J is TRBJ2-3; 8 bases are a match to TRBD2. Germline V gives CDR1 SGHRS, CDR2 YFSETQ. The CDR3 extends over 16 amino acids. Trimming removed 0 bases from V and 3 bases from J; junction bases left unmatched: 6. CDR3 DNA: TGCGCCAGCAGCTTGGGAGCGGGAGTAGGAACAGATACGCAGTATTTT. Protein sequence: CASSLGAGVGTDTQYF. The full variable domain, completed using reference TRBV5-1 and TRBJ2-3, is KAGVTQTPRYLIKTRGQQVTLSCSPISGHRSVSWYQQTPGQGLQFLFEYFSETQRNKGNFPGRFSGRQFSNSRSEMNVSTLELGDSALYLCASSLGAGVGTDTQYFGPGTRLTVL.

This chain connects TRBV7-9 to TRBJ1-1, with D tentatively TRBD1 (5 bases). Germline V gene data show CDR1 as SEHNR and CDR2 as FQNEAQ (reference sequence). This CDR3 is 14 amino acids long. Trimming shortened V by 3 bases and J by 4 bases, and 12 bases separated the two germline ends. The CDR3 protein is CASSFQGWGTEAFF. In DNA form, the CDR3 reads TGTGCCAGCAGCTTTCAGGGCTGGGGCACTGAAGCTTTCTTT.

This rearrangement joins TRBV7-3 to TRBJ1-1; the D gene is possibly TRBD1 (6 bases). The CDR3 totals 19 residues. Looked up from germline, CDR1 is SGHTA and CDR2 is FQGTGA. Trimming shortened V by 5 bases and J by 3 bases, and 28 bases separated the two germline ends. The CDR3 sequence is CASSPKLVTGSGEYTEAFF. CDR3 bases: TGTGCCAGCAGCCCCAAATTAGTAACAGGGAGCGGGGAATACACTGAAGCTTTCTTT.

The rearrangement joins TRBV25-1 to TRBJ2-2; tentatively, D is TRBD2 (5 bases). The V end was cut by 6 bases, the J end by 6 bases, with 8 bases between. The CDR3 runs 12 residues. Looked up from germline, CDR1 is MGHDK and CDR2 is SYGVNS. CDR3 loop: CASRAGAGELFF. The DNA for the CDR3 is TGTGCCAGCAGGGCCGGGGCCGGGGAGCTGTTTTTT.

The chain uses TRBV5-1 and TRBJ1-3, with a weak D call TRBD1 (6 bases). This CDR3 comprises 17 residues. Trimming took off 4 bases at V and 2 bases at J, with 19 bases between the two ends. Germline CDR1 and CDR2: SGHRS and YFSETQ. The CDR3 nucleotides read TGCGCCAGCAGCGAACGCGATAGCCGGGACACTGGAAACACCATATATTTT. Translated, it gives CASSERDSRDTGNTIYF.

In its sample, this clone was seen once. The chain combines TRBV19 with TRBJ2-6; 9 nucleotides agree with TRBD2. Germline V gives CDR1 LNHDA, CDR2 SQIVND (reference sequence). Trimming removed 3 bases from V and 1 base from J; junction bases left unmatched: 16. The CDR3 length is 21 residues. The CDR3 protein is CASSMRGGWGESLSGANVLTF. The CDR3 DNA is TGTGCCAGTAGTATGCGGGGGGGTTGGGGCGAAAGCTTATCTGGGGCCAACGTCCTGACTTTC.